This TCR beta chain stems from a study of blood T cell repertoires in COVID-19. Per the germline V gene, CDR1 is LGHNA and CDR2 is YSLEER. The CDR3 consists of 13 residues. Trimming removed 1 base at V and 7 bases at J, with 7 bases between. Clones were sequenced by immunoSEQ multiplex PCR, and TCRdb holds only the in-frame ones, with some missing. Counted here are approximately 210,000 clones, roughly four fifths occurring once; the ten biggest clones make up roughly 10%. Sequenced sample: PBMCs or T cells enriched from blood (not recorded which). The TCR sequence derives from a man aged 35 to 55 who had recovered from COVID-19. This chain joins TRBV4-3 and TRBJ2-2, with D unresolved. The CDR3 protein is CASSQASHGELFF. The CDR3 coding sequence is TGCGCCAGCAGCCAAGCTAGTCACGGGGAGCTGTTTTTT.